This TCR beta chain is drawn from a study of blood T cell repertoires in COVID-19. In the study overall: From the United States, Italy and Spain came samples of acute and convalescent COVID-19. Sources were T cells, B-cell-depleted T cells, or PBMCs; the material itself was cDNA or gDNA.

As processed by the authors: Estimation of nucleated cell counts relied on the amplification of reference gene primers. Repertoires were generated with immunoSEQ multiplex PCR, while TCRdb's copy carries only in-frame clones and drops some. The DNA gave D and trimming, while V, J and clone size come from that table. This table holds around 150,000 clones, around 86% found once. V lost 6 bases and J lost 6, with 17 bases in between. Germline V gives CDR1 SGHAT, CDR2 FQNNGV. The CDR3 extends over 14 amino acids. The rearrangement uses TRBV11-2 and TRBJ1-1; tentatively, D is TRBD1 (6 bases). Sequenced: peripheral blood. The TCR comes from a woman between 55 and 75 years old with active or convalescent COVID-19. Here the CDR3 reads CASRPRGGRAEAFF. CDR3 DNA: TGTGCCAGCAGACCCAGGGGCGGACGGGCTGAAGCTTTCTTT. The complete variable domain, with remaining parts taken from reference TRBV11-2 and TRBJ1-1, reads EAGVAQSPRYKIIEKRQSVAFWCNPISGHATLYWYQQILGQGPKLLIQFQNNGVVDDSQLPKDRFSAERLKGVDSTLKIQPAKLEDSAVYLCASRPRGGRAEAFFGQGTRLTVV.